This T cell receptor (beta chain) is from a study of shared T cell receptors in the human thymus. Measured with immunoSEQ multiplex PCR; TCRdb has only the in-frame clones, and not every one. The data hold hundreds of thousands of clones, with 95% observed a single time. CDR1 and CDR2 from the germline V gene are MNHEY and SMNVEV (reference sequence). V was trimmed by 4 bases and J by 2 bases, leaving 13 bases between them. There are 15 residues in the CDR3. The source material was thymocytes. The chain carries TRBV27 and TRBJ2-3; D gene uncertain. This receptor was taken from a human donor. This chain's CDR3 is CASSSPGRPTDTQYF. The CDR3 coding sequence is TGTGCCAGCAGTTCCCCCGGGCGGCCCACAGATACGCAGTATTTT.